The source of this TCR beta chain is a study of cytomegalovirus exposure and HLA in healthy donors. Study overall: There were some 380 genotyped donors. Of these, roughly 80% fell in the genetic ancestry cluster associated with self-reported Caucasian donors. Study-wide results and caveats: Later analysis showed most CMV-associated TCR beta chains appearing HLA-restricted. At a 0.05 false discovery rate, a later analysis found 18,000 or so TCR beta sequences to be associated with HLA alleles. A link between a missense DCLRE1C variant and TCR beta V- and J-gene trimming emerged from a later analysis.

The CDR3 covers 12 residues. The germline CDR1 and CDR2 sequences are ENHRY and SYGVKD. V was pared by 10 bases and J by 3 bases, with 12 bases between. In the case of this clone: Its antigen is not identified.

Amplification used 60 Vbeta primers and 13 Jbeta primers. The table came from immunoSEQ multiplex PCR; TCRdb's copy has only in-frame clones and leaves some out. The profile shows more than 150,000 clones, over 80% of them singletons. The genes are TRBV10-3 and TRBJ1-2, with D unclear. Sequencing was done on a sample of PBMCs. This receptor was obtained from a girl between 10 and 17 years old in good health and CMV-seropositive. The CDR3 sequence is CATPAGDYGYTF. In nucleotides, the CDR3 is TGTGCCACCCCGGCTGGAGACTATGGCTACACCTTC.